This T cell receptor (beta chain) is from a study of early T cells in non-severe SARS-CoV-2 infection. Across the study: Unsorted whole blood bulk RNA was sequenced, with unpaired chains. Study-level points and caveats: Lookups in VDJdb leaned toward anti-spike CD8 responses and missed private and CD4 specificities.

This clonotype was seen more than once but under ten times. Antigen specificity is unknown. Germline-derived CDR1 and CDR2 are LNHDA and SQIVND (reference sequence). This CDR3 comprises 15 residues. The trim removed 2 bases at V and 5 bases at J, leaving 6 bases unmatched. Individual cDNA molecules each received unique molecular identifiers attached to them. Using its own MiXCR run on the 5' RACE reads, TCRdb lists one record per CDR3 protein. Here the sample spans around 71,000 distinct CDR3 sequences, over 8% being singletons. The TCR originated in an adult who was a healthcare worker with PCR-confirmed SARS-CoV-2 infection or an uninfected control (not recorded which). Source: whole blood, taken at baseline. The rearrangement joins TRBV19 to TRBJ2-3; TRBD1 aligns across 8 bases. CDR3 DNA sequence: TGTGCCAGTAGTATACCCGGGACAGGCCTAGATACGCAGTATTTT. Protein product: CASSIPGTGLDTQYF.